Ten or more counts support the clone carrying this T cell receptor beta chain. Its target is unknown. An end of the junction differs from the germline gene, which may be a read error. One entry per CDR3 protein results from TCRdb running MiXCR on the reads. The sample lists about 890,000 distinct CDR3 sequences, approximately 33% seen once, with about an eighth in the top ten. This record belongs to a study of T cell repertoires in cytomegalovirus infection. The overall study: CMV infection together with matching HLA type was indicated by public TCR beta signatures.

This CDR3 is 11 amino acids long. Germline CDR1 and CDR2: LNHDA and SQIVND (reference sequence). V usage is TRBV19 and J usage is TRBJ1-1; no definite D call. The receptor's source is a human donor in good health (CMV status not recorded). Some clones in this sample may be carry-over from other donors' samples. Here the sequenced sample was cultured CD8+ T cells from PBMCs, taken from culture after CMV antigen stimulation. The CDR3 here is CASSTNTEAFF. In DNA form, the CDR3 reads TGTGCCAGCAGTACGAACACTGAAGCTTTCTTT.